The clone carrying this T cell receptor beta chain was counted a few times. Its target is not known. V lost 8 bases, J lost 2 bases, and 10 bases lay in between. CDR1 and CDR2 from the germline V gene are MNHNY and SVGAGI (reference sequence). This CDR3 region has 12 residues. The protocol was immunoSEQ multiplex PCR, while the TCRdb copy is restricted to in-frame clones and leaves out a portion. There are about 7,000 clones in the sample; 45% to 60% occur only once, and 76% lies in the top ten. This entry comes from a study of STAT3 mutations in large granular lymphocyte leukemia. Study-wide results and limits: In T-cell large granular lymphocyte leukemia, about half of patients showed multiple immunodominant subclonotypes.

The sample was peripheral blood mononuclear cells. The chain joins TRBV6-6 to TRBJ2-7, with D perhaps being TRBD1 or TRBD2 (5 bases each). The receptor was isolated from a boy aged 5-17 years with T-cell large granular lymphocyte leukemia. Some clones in this sample may be carry-over from other donors' samples. The CDR3 bases are TGTGCCAGCGGGGCGGGCCCCTACGAGCAGTACTTC. It specifies CASGAGPYEQYF.